The T cell receptor beta chain under discussion was sequenced for a study of T cell changes during pregnancy in multiple sclerosis. The table came from immunoSEQ multiplex PCR; TCRdb's copy has only in-frame clones and leaves some out. The sample consists of fewer than 20,000 clones, 95% to 97% of them appearing once. The V end was cut by 2 bases, the J end by 6 bases, with 5 bases between. The CDR3 extends over 12 amino acids. Germline CDR1 and CDR2: WNHNN and SYGVQD (reference sequence). The clonotype comes from a female donor with multiple sclerosis, enrolled in a pregnancy study. The material sequenced was peripheral blood, taken in the third trimester of pregnancy. This rearrangement joins TRBV10-1 to TRBJ2-1; D unclear. The CDR3 bases are TGCGCCAGCAGTGAGGACTCCAATGAGCAGTTCTTC. Protein: CASSEDSNEQFF.